Below, 10 T cell receptor beta chains from the same sample are listed, as sequenced in a study of T cells in Graves' hyperthyroidism and ophthalmopathy. The TCR beta CDR3 regions underwent amplification using RNA transcripts as the source. HTBI primers were employed in a first-round RT-PCR of the TCR CDR3. TCRdb reprocessed the multiplex PCR reads via MiXCR and lists one record per CDR3 protein. Among 300,000 or so distinct CDR3 sequences listed, 15% to 20% were seen once. Sequencing input: blood. These receptors were collected from a woman aged 45-60 years with Graves' hyperthyroidism.

This clonotype was seen a handful of times. The chain links TRBV20-1 to TRBJ2-5, with 7 bases fitting TRBD2. The CDR3 has 13 residues. Germline CDR1 and CDR2: DFQATT and SNEGSKA (reference sequence). With 0 bases clipped from V and 3 bases from J, the junction kept 1 base outside the gene matches. CDR3: CSARELAKETQYF. In nucleotides, the CDR3 is TGCAGTGCTAGAGAACTAGCGAAAGAGACCCAGTACTTC.

This clonotype was counted at least ten times. CDR3 coding DNA: TGTGCCAGCGGCACAGGGGGAAGGGGGTGGGACACTGAAGCTTTCTTT. Residues: CASGTGGRGWDTEAFF. The chain uses TRBV6-1 and TRBJ1-1; 8 bases fit TRBD1. Germline assignment: CDR1 MNHNS and CDR2 SASEGT. This CDR3 is 16 amino acids long. Trimming cost V 8 bases and J 3 bases; bases outside gene matches: 14.

The J gene is TRBJ2-3, the V gene TRBV4-1; 10 bases match TRBD1. After removal of 4 bases from V and 5 bases from J, the junction contained 12 bases not matched to a gene. The CDR3 is made up of 17 amino acids. Germline V gene lookup returns CDR1 MGHRA and CDR2 YSYEKL. CDR3 bases: TGCGCCAGCAGCCCCCCTTCCGGGACAGGGGTAAGAGATACGCAGTATTTT. Amino acids: CASSPPSGTGVRDTQYF.

This clonotype came up many times. The chain is built from TRBV10-3 and TRBJ2-7; a possible D gene is TRBD1 (5 bases). V lost 2 bases, J lost 6 bases, and 5 bases lay in between. The CDR3 is made up of 11 amino acids. Per germline, CDR1 ENHRY and CDR2 SYGVKD. The CDR3: CAISEGAEQYV. The CDR3 DNA sequence: TGTGCCATCAGTGAGGGGGCCGAGCAGTACGTC.

V usage is TRBV19 and J usage is TRBJ1-4; D gene uncertain. CDR1 is LNHDA and CDR2 is SQIVND in the germline V gene (reference sequence). The CDR3 contains 14 residues. The germline V and J ends were trimmed by 7 bases and 13 bases, with 22 bases remaining between them. The CDR3: CASTSRETLARLFF. The DNA of the CDR3 is TGTGCCAGTACCTCCCGGGAGACCCTTGCCCGACTGTTTTTT.

The CDR3 region is CASSELRQGAQGYTF. In DNA form, the CDR3 reads TGTGCCAGCAGCGAACTAAGACAGGGGGCACAAGGCTACACCTTC. The chain joins TRBV6-2 or TRBV6-3 to TRBJ1-2, with 10 bases matching TRBD1. The trim removed 6 bases at V and 8 bases at J, leaving 12 bases unmatched. Looked up from germline, CDR1 is MNHEY and CDR2 is SVGEGT. This CDR3 comprises 15 residues.

In this sample, this clonotype turned up many times. V gene TRBV20-1 combines with J gene TRBJ2-4; D possibly corresponds to TRBD1 (6 bases). The CDR3 consists of 15 residues. The V and J ends lost 3 bases and 1 base respectively, with 13 bases between them. Germline CDR1 and CDR2: DFQATT and SNEGSKA (reference sequence). CDR3 protein: CSASPGDSAKNIQYF. The DNA of the CDR3 is TGCAGTGCTAGTCCAGGGGATTCGGCCAAAAACATTCAGTACTTC.

The chain recombines TRBV19 with TRBJ2-1; 10 bases match TRBD2. This CDR3 has 14 amino acids. V shed 8 bases and J 12 bases; nucleotides not matched to a gene: 13. Germline V gives CDR1 LNHDA, CDR2 SQIVND (reference sequence). The DNA for the CDR3 is TGTGCCAGTCGATTACTAGCGGGGCCCATGGGGCAGTTCTTC. Translation gives CASRLLAGPMGQFF.

The table lists this clonotype with a few counts. J is TRBJ2-1 and V is TRBV7-9; 10 bases map to TRBD1. Trimming at V came to 3 bases and at J to 9 bases, leaving 8 bases not matched to a gene. The CDR3 runs to 15 residues. Germline CDR1 reads SEHNR; CDR2 reads FQNEAQ (reference sequence). CDR3 DNA sequence: TGTGCCAGCAGCTTCCGGGACAGGGGTTTTGGTGAGCAGTTCTTC. Translation: CASSFRDRGFGEQFF.

V usage is TRBV7-2 and J usage is TRBJ1-4; perhaps TRBD1 as D (6 bases). This CDR3 comprises 15 residues. Germline V CDR1 and CDR2: SGHTA, FQGNSA. With 2 bases removed from V and 0 bases from J, the gap between germline ends came to 7 bases. CDR3 nucleotide sequence: TGTGCCAGCAGCTTAAGGGGGACAACTAATGAAAAACTGTTTTTT. Protein sequence: CASSLRGTTNEKLFF.